This paragraph reports one T cell receptor beta chain. Libraries were prepared by immunoSEQ multiplex PCR; TCRdb keeps only in-frame clonotypes and omits some of them. This sample yields fewer than 65,000 clones, of which around nine tenths are seen a single time; more than 1.5% belongs to the top ten. The record originates from a study of control samples from healthy donors and cancer patients. In germline, CDR1 is SGDLS, CDR2 YYNGEE. This CDR3 is 14 amino acids long. V dropped 0 bases and J dropped 4 bases, with 8 bases sitting between them. The origin of this receptor is a man aged 35-49 years with colorectal cancer. The sequenced sample consisted of PBMCs. The chain links TRBV9 to TRBJ1-3; no reliable D call. CDR3 coding DNA: TGTGCCAGCAGCGTAGAGGAGTCCGGAAACACCATATATTTT. It codes for CASSVEESGNTIYF.